This T cell receptor (beta chain) was profiled in a study of radiotherapy plus CTLA-4 blockade in lung cancer. Study background: Patients showed objective responses in 18% of cases, and disease control was achieved by roughly 30%. Study-wide points: TCR clones from tumors expanded in blood after radiotherapy plus ipilimumab.

Profiled with immunoSEQ multiplex PCR; TCRdb holds only in-frame clones, not every one. The sample lists about 14,000 clones, around 67% occurring once. The V segment lost 5 bases and the J segment 7 bases; nucleotides outside the gene matches: 12. Germline CDR1 reads SGHVS; CDR2 reads FNYEAQ. The CDR3 is 16 residues long. In the case of this clone: Its antigen remains unidentified.

V gene TRBV7-6 combines with J gene TRBJ2-1; 9 bases fit TRBD1. This clonotype was obtained from a human donor with non-small cell lung cancer whose response to radiotherapy plus ipilimumab could not be evaluated. The sequences come from peripheral blood, collected from a patient treated with radiotherapy plus ipilimumab. Written as DNA, the CDR3 is TGTGCCAGCAGCCTTTTACCGGGACAGGGTGGGAATGAGCAGTTCTTC. This codes for CASSLLPGQGGNEQFF. The full variable domain, rest sourced from reference TRBV7-6 and TRBJ2-1, is GAGVSQSPRYKVTKRGQDVALRCDPISGHVSLYWYRQALGQGPEFLTYFNYEAQQDKSGLPNDRFSAERPEGSISTLTIQRTEQRDSAMYRCASSLLPGQGGNEQFFGPGTRLTVL.